The 9 T cell receptor beta chains in this list originate from one sample, sequenced in a study of regulatory T cells in long-lasting Graves disease. Arm-PCR with iRepertoire HTBI primers amplified the CDR3 regions for these TCR beta libraries. A single record per CDR3 protein comes from TCRdb applying MiXCR to the multiplex PCR reads. The sample lists fewer than 450,000 distinct CDR3 sequences, less than 25% occurring once. This sample's time point: persistent/refractory GD, antithyroid drugs over 5 years with positive TRAb. The TCR library used RNA extracted from PBMCs. Material: peripheral blood mononuclear cells (PBMCs), obtained when the disease was refractory, from a patient treated with antithyroid drugs. These receptor sequences come from a female donor with Graves disease.

The sample holds many counts of this clonotype. DNA for the CDR3: TGTGCCAGCAGTTCAGTCCCGGGACAGGGGGGTTCGGAAAAACTGTTTTTT. Its protein is CASSSVPGQGGSEKLFF. The V call is TRBV12-3 or TRBV12-4, the J call TRBJ1-4, with 11 bases lining up with TRBD1. Unmatched junction bases numbered 12, after V lost 4 bases and J lost 8 bases. This CDR3 comprises 17 residues.

The sample holds many counts of this clonotype. CDR3 nucleotide sequence: TGTGCCAGCAGCCACCCTTTGGAGAGCTACGAGCAGTACTTC. Amino acid sequence: CASSHPLESYEQYF. V usage is TRBV2 and J usage is TRBJ2-7; D not resolved. There are 14 residues in the CDR3. The germline CDR1 and CDR2 sequences are SNHLY and FYNNEI. V lost 6 bases, J lost 3 bases, and 15 bases lay in between.

This clonotype has at least ten counts. This sequence joins TRBV20-1 and TRBJ2-5; D unclear. The ends were cut back, 8 bases at V and 0 bases at J, with 4 bases in the middle. The germline CDR1 and CDR2 sequences are DFQATT and SNEGSKA (reference sequence). This CDR3 is 10 amino acids long. The CDR3 loop reads CSPYQETQYF. Written as DNA, the CDR3 is TGCAGTCCATACCAAGAGACCCAGTACTTC.

This clonotype was picked up a small number of times. The genes are TRBV25-1 and TRBJ1-1; weak D call: TRBD1 (5 bases). Germline CDR1 is MGHDK and CDR2 is SYGVNS. The V end lost 5 bases, the J end lost 4 bases, and 14 bases lay between the germline ends. The CDR3 is 14 residues long. The CDR3, as DNA: TGTGCCAGCAGTTTGCCGGGACCGGCCACTGAAGCTTTCTTT. Translated, it gives CASSLPGPATEAFF. Full variable domain (remainder filled in from reference TRBV25-1 and TRBJ1-1): EADIYQTPRYLVIGTGKKITLECSQTMGHDKMYWYQQDPGMELHLIHYSYGVNSTEKGDLSSESTVSRIRTEHFPLTLESARPSHTSQYLCASSLPGPATEAFFGQGTRLTVV.

Many counts were recorded for this clonotype. The CDR3 here is CAISERPDQPQHF. DNA for the CDR3: TGTGCCATCAGTGAGAGACCGGATCAGCCCCAGCATTTT. The V call is TRBV10-3, the J call TRBJ1-5; D ambiguous. This CDR3 is 13 amino acids long. Germline V gene data show CDR1 as ENHRY and CDR2 as SYGVKD. V lost 2 bases and J lost 5, with 7 bases in between.

This clonotype has just a few counts. The chain combines TRBV5-1 with TRBJ2-7; weak D call: TRBD2 (6 bases). V lost 6 bases and J 0 bases, leaving 13 bases between the germline ends. Germline CDR1 is SGHRS and CDR2 is YFSETQ. This CDR3 spans 14 amino acids. The CDR3 DNA reads as TGCGCCAGCATGGAGGGACTCAACTCCTACGAGCAGTACTTC. The encoded protein is CASMEGLNSYEQYF. The complete variable domain, with remaining parts taken from reference TRBV5-1 and TRBJ2-7, reads KAGVTQTPRYLIKTRGQQVTLSCSPISGHRSVSWYQQTPGQGLQFLFEYFSETQRNKGNFPGRFSGRQFSNSRSEMNVSTLELGDSALYLCASMEGLNSYEQYFGPGTRLTVT.

This clonotype has a count of ten or more. This chain links TRBV7-3 with TRBJ1-4; maybe TRBD1 (6 bases). Trimming took off 4 bases at V and 0 bases at J, with 15 bases between the two ends. The CDR3 loop spans 17 amino acids. Germline assignment: CDR1 SGHTA and CDR2 FQGTGA. The CDR3 loop is CASSSRQDQATNEKLFF. In nucleotides, the CDR3 is TGTGCCAGCAGCTCCCGACAGGACCAGGCAACTAATGAAAAACTGTTTTTT.

This clonotype was seen a few times. V gene TRBV6-1 combines with J gene TRBJ1-1, with D uncertain. V dropped 2 bases and J dropped 0 bases, with 4 bases sitting between them. This CDR3 has 13 residues. The V gene's germline CDR1 is MNHNS and CDR2 SASEGT. CDR3 DNA sequence: TGTGCCAGCAGTGAAAAGATGAACACTGAAGCTTTCTTT. Translation gives CASSEKMNTEAFF.

Notes on this clonotype: A much larger clone differs by one base, so this may be a read error. This rearrangement joins TRBV3-1 to TRBJ1-2; possibly TRBD1 for D (5 bases). Germline V gives CDR1 LGHDT, CDR2 YNNKEL (reference sequence). The V end was cut by 4 bases, the J end by 7 bases, with 16 bases between. This CDR3 has 14 residues. The CDR3 protein is CASSRSLAGRGYTF. For the CDR3, the DNA is TGTGCCAGCAGCCGCAGCCTGGCGGGACGTGGCTACACCTTC. The whole variable domain, filled in from reference TRBV3-1 and TRBJ1-2, reads DTAVSQTPKYLVTQMGNDKSIKCEQNLGHDTMYWYKQDSKKFLKIMFSYNNKELIINETVPNRFSPKSPDKAHLNLHINSLELGDSAVYFCASSRSLAGRGYTFGSGTRLTVV.